This T cell receptor beta chain was captured in a study of blood T cells in healthy people across ages. Study findings and constraints: When set beside aged donors, long-lived donors presented more naive CD4+ cells and higher diversity.

The draw of peripheral blood yielded ten milliliters from each donor. Combining a sample-barcoded 5' primer with a J-beta primer mix, a second PCR ran for 7 to 11 cycles. A minimum of 2.5 million CDR3-containing paired-end reads was obtained for each sample. TCRdb reanalysed the 5' RACE reads using MiXCR and keeps one entry per CDR3 protein. Of some 1.8 million distinct CDR3 sequences listed, approximately 40% are singletons. In its sample, this clonotype was seen a few times. Its antigen is unknown. Material for sequencing was blood. This sequence was found in a human donor in good health.

The CDR3, as DNA: TGTGCCAGCAGTCCCGTGCACTATGGCTACACCTTC. Its translation is CASSPVHYGYTF. The rearrangement joins TRBV12-3 or TRBV12-4 to TRBJ1-2; D gene unclear. The length of the CDR3 is 12 residues. The germline V and J ends were trimmed by 5 bases and 3 bases, with 7 bases remaining between them.